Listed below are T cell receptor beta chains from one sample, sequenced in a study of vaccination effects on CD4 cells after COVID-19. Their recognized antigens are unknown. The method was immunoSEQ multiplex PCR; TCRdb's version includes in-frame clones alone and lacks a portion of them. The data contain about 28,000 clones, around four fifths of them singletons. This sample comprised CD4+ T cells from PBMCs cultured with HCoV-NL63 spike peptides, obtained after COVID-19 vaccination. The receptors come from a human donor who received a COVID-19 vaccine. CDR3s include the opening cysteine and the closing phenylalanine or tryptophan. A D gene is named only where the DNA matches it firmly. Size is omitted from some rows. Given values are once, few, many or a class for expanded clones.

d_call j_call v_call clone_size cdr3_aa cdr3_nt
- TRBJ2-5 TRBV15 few CATSRDIETQYF TGTGCCACCAGCAGAGACATTGAGACCCAGTACTTC
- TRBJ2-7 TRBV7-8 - CASSSHPGMDEQYF TGTGCCAGCAGCTCCCACCCAGGGATGGACGAGCAGTACTTC
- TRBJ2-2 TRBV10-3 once CAIRTNTGELFF TGTGCCATCAGGACAAACACCGGGGAGCTGTTTTTT
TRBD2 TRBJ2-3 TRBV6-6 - CASWTSGGIDTQYF TGTGCCAGCTGGACTAGCGGGGGGATAGATACGCAGTATTTT
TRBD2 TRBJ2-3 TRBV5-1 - CASSFTTGTGETSGRVTDTQYF TGCGCCAGCAGCTTTACGACCGGGACAGGGGAGACTAGCGGGAGAGTCACAGATACGCAGTATTTT
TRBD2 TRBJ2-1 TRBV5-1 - CASSPVLGAGEFSYNEQFF TGCGCCAGCAGCCCCGTCCTCGGAGCGGGGGAATTCTCCTACAATGAGCAGTTCTTC
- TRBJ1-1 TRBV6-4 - CASSDYGTSTEAFF TGTGCCAGCAGTGATTACGGAACGAGCACTGAAGCTTTCTTT
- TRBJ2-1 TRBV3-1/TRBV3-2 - CASSQGVGRDLGNEQFF TGTGCCAGCAGCCAAGGAGTCGGCAGGGATTTAGGTAATGAGCAGTTCTTC
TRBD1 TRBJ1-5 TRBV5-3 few CARRLTSRDRDQPQHF TGTGCCAGAAGATTGACGTCACGGGACAGGGATCAGCCCCAGCATTTT
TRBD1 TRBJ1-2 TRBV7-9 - CASSYRQGAGYTF TGTGCCAGCAGCTACCGACAGGGCGCTGGCTACACCTTC
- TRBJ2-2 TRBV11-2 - CASSLVPGSLNTGELFF TGTGCCAGCAGCTTAGTTCCCGGGAGCTTAAACACCGGGGAGCTGTTTTTT
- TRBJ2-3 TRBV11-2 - CASSSTQGSADTQYF TGTGCCAGCAGCTCCACTCAGGGTAGCGCAGATACGCAGTATTTT
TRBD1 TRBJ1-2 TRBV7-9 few CASSPTSSGTVLGYTF TGTGCCAGCAGCCCGACGTCCTCCGGGACAGTCCTTGGCTACACCTTC
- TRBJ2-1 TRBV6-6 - CASTRNPGVGTYNEQFF TGTGCCAGCACTCGTAATCCCGGAGTGGGGACCTACAATGAGCAGTTCTTC
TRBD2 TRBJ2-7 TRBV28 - CASRTSGSYEQYF TGTGCCAGCAGGACTAGCGGCTCCTACGAGCAGTACTTC
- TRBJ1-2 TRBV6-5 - CASSYVQFYGYTF TGTGCCAGCAGTTACGTCCAATTCTATGGCTACACCTTC
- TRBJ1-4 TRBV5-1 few CASSLVATNEKLFF TGCGCCAGCAGCTTGGTAGCAACTAATGAAAAACTGTTTTTT
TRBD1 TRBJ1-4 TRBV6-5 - CATMRQGWYEKLFF TGTGCCACGATGCGACAGGGGTGGTATGAAAAACTGTTTTTT
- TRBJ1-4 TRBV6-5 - CASSYSVEGQKLFF TGTGCCAGCAGTTACTCAGTCGAGGGGCAGAAACTGTTTTTT
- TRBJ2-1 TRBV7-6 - CASSSPGLLGEQFF TGTGCCAGCAGCTCTCCTGGCCTCCTAGGGGAGCAGTTCTTC
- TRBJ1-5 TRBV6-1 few CASSEAAGRGNQPQHF TGTGCCAGCAGTGAAGCGGCCGGGCGGGGCAATCAGCCCCAGCATTTT
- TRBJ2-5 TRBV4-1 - CASSQVLGETQYF TGCGCCAGCAGCCAAGTTTTGGGGGAGACCCAGTACTTC
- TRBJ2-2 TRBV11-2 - CASSLSGVAGNTGELFF TGTGCCAGCAGCTTATCCGGAGTGGCGGGGAACACCGGAGAGCTGTTTTTT
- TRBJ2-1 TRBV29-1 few CSVVPRTEQFF TGCAGCGTTGTGCCGCGAACTGAGCAGTTCTTC
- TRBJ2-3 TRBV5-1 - CASSLTTDTQYF TGCGCCAGCAGCTTAACCACAGATACGCAGTATTTT
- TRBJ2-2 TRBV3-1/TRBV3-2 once CASSQESLGHVSNTGELFF TGTGCCAGCAGCCAAGAATCTCTTGGGCACGTCAGCAACACCGGGGAGCTGTTTTTT
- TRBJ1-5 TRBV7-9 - CASSLDGTLSNQPQHF TGTGCCAGCAGCTTAGATGGGACACTAAGCAATCAGCCCCAGCATTTT
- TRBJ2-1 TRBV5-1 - CASSLEVNEQFF TGCGCCAGCAGCTTGGAGGTAAATGAGCAGTTCTTC
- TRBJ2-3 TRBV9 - CASSVEGTQYF TGTGCCAGCAGCGTAGAGGGTACGCAGTATTTT
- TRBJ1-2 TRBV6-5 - CASRRDRNYGYTF TGTGCCAGCCGAAGAGACAGAAACTATGGCTACACCTTC
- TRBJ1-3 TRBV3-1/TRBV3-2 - CASSQLGDYLSGNTIYF TGTGCCAGCAGCCAGTTGGGGGATTACCTGTCTGGAAACACCATATATTTT
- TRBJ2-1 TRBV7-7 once CASRSRSEGYNEQFF TGTGCCAGCAGGTCGCGGAGCGAGGGGTACAATGAGCAGTTCTTC
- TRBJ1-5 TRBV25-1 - CASSQTGVKNQPQHF TGTGCCAGCAGTCAGACTGGAGTCAAGAATCAGCCCCAGCATTTT
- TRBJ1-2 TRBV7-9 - CASSFAEGSGYTF TGTGCCAGCAGCTTCGCTGAGGGCAGTGGCTACACCTTC
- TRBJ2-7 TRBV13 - CASSLGRVYEQYF TGTGCCAGCAGCTTAGGACGTGTTTACGAGCAGTACTTC
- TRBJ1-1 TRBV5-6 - CASSRNDRFDRAFF TGTGCCAGCAGCAGGAACGACAGGTTCGATAGAGCTTTCTTT
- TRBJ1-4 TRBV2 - CASKRANEKLFF TGTGCCAGCAAGAGGGCTAATGAAAAACTGTTTTTT
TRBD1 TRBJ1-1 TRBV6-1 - CASSELFGTGRTEAFF TGTGCCAGCAGTGAACTCTTCGGGACAGGGAGAACTGAAGCTTTCTTT
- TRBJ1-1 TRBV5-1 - CASSDKAGVGEAFF TGCGCCAGCAGCGATAAGGCAGGGGTTGGGGAAGCTTTCTTT
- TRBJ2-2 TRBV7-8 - CASSPPRELNTGELFF TGTGCCAGCAGCCCACCCCGGGAGTTGAACACCGGGGAGCTGTTTTTT
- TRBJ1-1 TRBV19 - CASSIGTGNTEAFF TGTGCCAGTAGTATAGGGACTGGGAACACTGAAGCTTTCTTT
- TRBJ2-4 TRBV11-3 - CASSLEPGPAGAKNIQYF TGTGCCAGCAGCTTAGAACCAGGTCCGGCGGGGGCCAAAAACATTCAGTACTTC
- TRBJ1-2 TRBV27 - CASSLGLDYGYTF TGTGCCAGCAGTTTAGGTTTAGACTATGGCTACACCTTC
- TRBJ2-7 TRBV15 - CATSSRTADYEQYF TGTGCCACCAGCTCCCGGACAGCTGACTACGAGCAGTACTTC
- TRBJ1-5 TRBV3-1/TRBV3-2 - CASSPVRGDQPQHF TGTGCCAGCAGCCCGGTTCGTGGGGACCAGCCCCAGCATTTT